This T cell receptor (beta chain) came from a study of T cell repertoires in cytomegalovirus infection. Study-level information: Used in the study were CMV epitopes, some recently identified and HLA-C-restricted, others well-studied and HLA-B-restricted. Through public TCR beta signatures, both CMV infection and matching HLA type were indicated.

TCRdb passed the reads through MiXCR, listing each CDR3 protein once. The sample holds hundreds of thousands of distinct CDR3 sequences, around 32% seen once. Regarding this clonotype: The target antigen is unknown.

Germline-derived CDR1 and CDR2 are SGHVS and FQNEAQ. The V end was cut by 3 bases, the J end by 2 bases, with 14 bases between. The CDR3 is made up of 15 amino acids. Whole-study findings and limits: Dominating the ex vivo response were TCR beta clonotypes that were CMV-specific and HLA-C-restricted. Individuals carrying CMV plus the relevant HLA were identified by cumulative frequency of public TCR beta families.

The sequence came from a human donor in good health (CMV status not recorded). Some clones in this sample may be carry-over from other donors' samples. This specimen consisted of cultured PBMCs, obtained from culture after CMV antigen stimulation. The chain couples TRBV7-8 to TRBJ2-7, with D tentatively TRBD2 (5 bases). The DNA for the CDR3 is TGTGCCAGCAGCTTGTGGGAGAAACCCGCCTACGAGCAGTACTTC. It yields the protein CASSLWEKPAYEQYF.